This T cell receptor (beta chain) was captured in a study of shared clonotypes between healthy human individuals. Looked up from germline, CDR1 is LGHNA and CDR2 is YNFKEQ. CDR3 length: 16 residues. V was clipped by 0 bases and J by 3 bases, with 12 bases between them. Clones were sequenced by immunoSEQ multiplex PCR, and TCRdb holds only the in-frame ones, with some missing. The sample has hundreds of thousands of clones, roughly 78% seen once; the top ten hold approximately 1.8%. The sequenced sample consisted of memory CD4+ T cells sorted from blood. This sample's subset: CD45RA-negative fraction. This chain links TRBV4-2 with TRBJ2-1; D could derive from TRBD1 or TRBD2 (6 bases each). This TCR derives from a woman younger than 45 in good health. The chain's CDR3 is CASSQEGGTDYNEQFF. DNA of the CDR3: TGTGCCAGCAGCCAAGAGGGGGGCACGGACTACAATGAGCAGTTCTTC.